The 14 T cell receptor beta chains listed next were all sequenced from one sample in a study of beta chain features in type 1 diabetes. Investigators reverse transcribed all isolated RNA, so they sequenced expressed TCRB transcripts. Generated by immunoSEQ multiplex PCR, the TCRdb table keeps only in-frame clones and is missing some. The data contain almost 350,000 clones, 8% of them seen just once; the ten biggest clones take up 0.44%. Input material: central memory CD4+ T cells from blood. Receptors originate from a woman between 18 and 29 years old in good health.

A few counts support this clone. Mismatch with germline at one junction end may stem from a read error. The chain links TRBV18 to TRBJ2-5, with a possible D match to TRBD2 (6 bases). The CDR3 sequence is 15 residues long. CDR1 and CDR2 from the germline V gene are KGHSH and LQKENI. DNA for the CDR3: TGTGCCAGCGCACCACCGGGGGAGTGGGACGGGGCCCAGTACTTC. Protein sequence: CASAPPGEWDGAQYF.

The chain joins TRBV5-6 to TRBJ1-1, with D uncertain. Germline CDR1 is SGHDT and CDR2 is YYEEEE. The CDR3 consists of 13 residues. Trimming stripped 0 bases from V and 7 bases from J, with 10 bases between. The CDR3 DNA reads TGTGCCAGCAGCTTGGGACGGCTGAATGAAGCTTTCTTT. It specifies CASSLGRLNEAFF.

The rearrangement joins TRBV18 to TRBJ2-7; 10 nucleotides align to TRBD1. J lost 7 bases, V lost 1 base, and 7 bases had no gene match. This CDR3 has 15 residues. Germline V gene data show CDR1 as KGHSH and CDR2 as LQKENI. The CDR3 is CASSPQGGQGTEQYF. The CDR3 coding sequence is TGTGCCAGCTCACCACAGGGGGGACAGGGGACGGAGCAGTACTTC.

In this sample, this clone turned up many times. This chain links TRBV5-4 with TRBJ2-1; 9 bases agree with TRBD1. The CDR3 has 13 residues. V was pared by 6 bases and J by 8 bases, with 6 bases of the junction left unmatched. CDR1 and CDR2 (germline): SGHNT, YYREEE (reference sequence). The CDR3 region is CASTKQGADEQFF. CDR3 nucleotides: TGTGCCAGCACAAAACAGGGGGCGGATGAGCAGTTCTTC.

This clone was counted many times. J is TRBJ1-2 and V is TRBV6-1, with a tentative D call TRBD1 (5 bases). Germline CDR1 is MNHNS and CDR2 is SASEGT. V lost 10 bases and J lost 8, with 17 bases in between. The CDR3 is made up of 12 amino acids. CDR3 sequence (DNA): TGTGCCACCGTCGGACACTCCAGGGGCTACACCTTC. Protein sequence: CATVGHSRGYTF.

The V and J genes are TRBV7-9 and TRBJ1-1; D remains ambiguous. The CDR3 contains 15 residues. The germline V gene encodes CDR1 SEHNR and CDR2 FQNEAQ (reference sequence). Trimming cost V 5 bases and J 0 bases, with 13 bases left between them. The CDR3 spells CASSQEEGMNTEAFF. The CDR3 DNA reads TGTGCCAGCAGCCAAGAGGAGGGAATGAACACTGAAGCTTTCTTT.

The chain has TRBV27 and TRBJ2-1; 10 positions agree with TRBD1. Losses at the gene ends were 7 bases for V and 5 bases for J; bases not matched to a gene: 8. The V gene's germline CDR1 is MNHEY and CDR2 SMNVEV (reference sequence). The CDR3 loop spans 15 amino acids. The chain's CDR3 is CASTLGGQGNNEQFF. CDR3 in DNA: TGTGCCAGCACCCTAGGGGGACAGGGGAACAATGAGCAGTTCTTC.

As to this clone: The identical CDR3 is also encoded by other nucleotide sequences in the sample. DNA of the CDR3: TGCGCCAGCAGCCAAGATTGGAGGGACTCCTACAATGAGCAGTTCTTC. This translates into CASSQDWRDSYNEQFF. The chain carries TRBV4-3 and TRBJ2-1, with a possible D match to TRBD2 (6 bases). The CDR3 has 16 residues. Germline assignment: CDR1 LGHNA and CDR2 YSLEER. The germline V and J ends were trimmed by 0 bases and 0 bases, with 9 bases remaining between them.

This clone came up a few times. The gene calls are TRBV4-3 and TRBJ2-1; 7 nucleotides agree with TRBD2. The germline gives CDR1 LGHNA, CDR2 YSLEER. The CDR3 spans 18 residues. J was trimmed by 7 bases and V by 1 base; bases with no gene match: 16. This CDR3 is CASSQGAMGGSLWNEQFF. In DNA form, the CDR3 reads TGCGCCAGCAGCCAAGGCGCGATGGGGGGGAGTCTCTGGAATGAGCAGTTCTTC.

CDR3 region: CASSLGIAGATDTQYF. For the CDR3, the DNA is TGTGCCAGCAGCTTAGGGATAGCGGGAGCCACAGATACGCAGTATTTT. The chain joins TRBV7-3 to TRBJ2-3; TRBD2 matches at 9 bases. From germline, CDR1 is SGHTA and CDR2 FQGTGA. With V trimmed by 2 bases and J by 2 bases, 5 bases remained unmatched. The CDR3 runs 16 residues.

V and J are TRBV5-1 and TRBJ2-7; TRBD2 aligns across 11 bases. This CDR3 spans 14 amino acids. Germline lookup yields CDR1 SGHRS and CDR2 YFSETQ. J gave up 5 bases and V 4 bases, and 5 bases lay outside the gene matches. The CDR3 here is CASSAGTSGNEQYF. For the CDR3, the DNA is TGCGCCAGCAGCGCCGGGACTAGCGGTAACGAGCAGTACTTC. Combining the CDR3 with reference TRBV5-1 and TRBJ2-7 gives the whole variable domain KAGVTQTPRYLIKTRGQQVTLSCSPISGHRSVSWYQQTPGQGLQFLFEYFSETQRNKGNFPGRFSGRQFSNSRSEMNVSTLELGDSALYLCASSAGTSGNEQYFGPGTRLTVT.

This clone was picked up a small number of times. The CDR3 nucleotides are TGTGCCAGCTTGGTGACAGGATCCGAGCAGTACTTC. Translating it yields CASLVTGSEQYF. The V and J genes are TRBV5-7 and TRBJ2-7; TRBD1 might be the D (6 bases). TRBV5-7 is assigned to the ORF class and has an uncertain function. This CDR3 contains 12 residues. Trimming cost V 7 bases and J 6 bases, with 14 bases left between them.

This clone came up many times. The gene calls are TRBV6-1 and TRBJ1-5, with TRBD1 identical over 7 bases. V lost 6 bases to trimming and J lost 3 bases; unmatched junction nucleotides: 8. Germline V gene data show CDR1 as MNHNS and CDR2 as SASEGT. The CDR3 extends over 15 amino acids. The CDR3 nucleotides are TGTGCCAGCAGGACAGGGAAATGGGCCAATCAGCCCCAGCATTTT. It specifies CASRTGKWANQPQHF.

CDR3 sequence (DNA): TGTGCCAGCAGCCGTACCGGGTACAATGAGCAGTTCTTC. This translates into CASSRTGYNEQFF. The V and J genes are TRBV4-2 and TRBJ2-1; D ambiguous. The CDR3 has 13 amino acids. Germline CDR1 LGHNA, CDR2 YNFKEQ. V lost 4 bases and J lost 4, with 8 bases in between.